This T cell receptor (beta chain) was documented in a study of shared clonotypes between healthy human individuals (dated by TCRdb to about 2020). Some background on the complete study: The cohort comprised a couple of women and three men aged 18 to 49 years. For each donor, three plates each were used for CD4 naive and CD4 memory, two plates were used for CD8 naive, and one plate was used for CD8 memory. Leukapheresis yielded between about 0.94 and 10 billion PBMCs per donor. To estimate repertoire size and how much clonotypes are shared between individuals, the study performed deep sequencing of blood TCR repertoires from roughly five healthy adults. To increase sequencing depth and limit assay-specific biases, TCR repertoire library preparation and sequencing were carried out by different laboratories using diverse techniques.

Using the deep immunoSEQ assay, TCR CDR3 regions were amplified from genomic DNA by multiplex PCR. Genomic DNA extracted from each cell subset was distributed evenly over all wells of several immunoSEQ 96-well plates, and each plate served as one replicate. Each replicate PCR for sorted subsets received roughly 200 ng genomic DNA, equal to roughly 33,000 T cell genomes. Purified libraries were quantified with a Qubit 3.0 fluorometer, sized on a Bioanalyzer 2100, and re-quantified with the KAPA Library Quantification kit. Every immunoSEQ 96-well plate was sequenced on a dedicated single-read 150-cycle Illumina NextSeq 550 flow cell. The authors' pipeline ran thus. Because only junctional sequences without quality scores were contained in the immunoSEQ output, filtering matching that applied to full-length reads could not be performed. Sequences were annotated with PyIR, a Python wrapper for IgBLAST v1.9, and V/J genes and CDR3 were assigned using IMGT germline references. Reads were filtered out if the reads had weak V/J assignments (E-value above 1e-6), no CDR3, stop codons, out-of-frame junctions, or ambiguous translated residues. V3J clonotypes were defined as sequences sharing the same inferred V gene, J gene, and CDR3 amino acid sequence. Percentage overlap between repertoires was calculated by dividing the number of shared unique clonotypes by the size of the smaller repertoire. Repertoire richness was assessed with RTK rarefaction, the Chao1 estimator, and Recon v2.1 estimates of unobserved clonotypes. For all TCRbeta clonotypes obtained by the gDNA method from a few donors, generation probabilities were computed with OLGA. Sourced from immuneACCESS, this table was stored by TCRdb with only in-frame sequences that have V and J called. A share of the clones is absent; for the studies checked, an unresolved V gene accounts for under half, and the remainder has no known explanation. The DNA gave D and trimming, while V, J and clone size come from that table. This sample lists a few million clones; around nine tenths were detected once. The ten largest clones represent around 0.14% of the sample.

Including the terminal cysteine and phenylalanine, the CDR3 comprises 13 residues. Only the CDR3 part of the read is kept: 39 bases, read in frame from the first base. The germline V gene encodes CDR1 SGHNT and CDR2 YYREEE (reference sequence). The V and J ends are trimmed by 4 bases and 3 bases, leaving 9 bases between them. The paper as a whole reports these results and caveats: Higher generation probabilities were observed for clonotypes shared by all four sorted-subset donors than for non-shared clonotypes. Naive subsets generally had larger estimated clonotype richness than memory subsets did. Even with the large sequencing depth, rarefaction of the sorted-subset datasets indicated that sequencing was incomplete. Sharing across a handful of donors was observed for around 5% of naive CD4, 3.5% of naive CD8, roughly 2.4% of memory CD4, and about 0.39% of memory CD8 clonotypes. Based on pairwise subsampling, the degree of clonotype sharing among donors was expected to be affected by sequencing depth. Only blood was sampled, and tissue TCR repertoires likely differ from those in blood. Because the study included a small number of donors, the genetic and exposure-history diversity represented was limited.

The donors were healthy, HIV-negative adults with no recently reported acute infections or vaccinations. Every donor was a Caucasian adult residing in Nashville, Tennessee, USA. Magnetic negative selection was used to enrich CD4+ T cells, after which naive cells were positively selected on CD45RA and the negative fraction became the memory subset. After blood collection by leukapheresis, PBMCs were isolated using Ficoll-Histopaque density gradient centrifugation and then cryopreserved in the vapor phase of liquid nitrogen. Analytical flow cytometry was used to check the purity and quantity of every magnetically sorted T cell population. Genomic DNA was isolated from each sorted fraction and quantified by UV absorbance on a Nanodrop 2000c. In this sample, this clone turned up once. Its antigen is currently not known. Within one base of it there is no much larger clone, and no base qualities were kept.

Specimen: naive CD4+ T cells sorted from blood. What the cell subset or site label conveys for this sample: CD45RA+ positively selected. The sequence was obtained from a man aged 18-30 years in good health. The chain couples TRBV5-4 to TRBJ2-3; the D gene is perhaps TRBD2, on 5 matching bases. The CDR3 region has the sequence CASSRGVTDTQYF. The bases are TGTGCCAGCAGCCGGGGAGTAACAGATACGCAGTATTTT.